This T cell receptor beta chain appears in the sequencing data of a study of blood T cell repertoires in COVID-19. Looking at the study overall: Spain, Italy and the United States supplied samples that represented acute and convalescent COVID-19. Nucleic acid was either cDNA or gDNA, and it came from T cells, B-cell-depleted T cells, or PBMCs.

The Seattle site enrolled patients during active infection and followed them longitudinally. Authors' processing steps: How many nucleated cells were present was estimated from reference gene primer amplification. Generated by immunoSEQ multiplex PCR, the TCRdb table keeps only in-frame clones and is missing some. D and trimming come from the DNA, and the V and J calls and clone size come from that table. The table has 55,000 to 65,000 clones, roughly four fifths seen once. CDR3 length: 13 residues. V lost 6 bases and J 7 bases, leaving 15 bases between the germline ends. This sequence joins TRBV12-3 or TRBV12-4 and TRBJ1-1; D gene uncertain. The source material was peripheral blood. This TCR was recovered from a man in his fifties or sixties with COVID-19, enrolled during active disease. The CDR3 region has the DNA TGTGCCAGCAGATCAAGAAAGCTCCTTGAAGCTTTCTTT. It translates to CASRSRKLLEAFF.